The 28 T cell receptor beta chains in this list originate from one sample, sequenced in a study of T cells in Graves' hyperthyroidism and ophthalmopathy. Amplification of TCR beta CDR3 regions was performed using RNA transcripts as template. During a first-round RT-PCR of the TCR CDR3, the HTBI primer set was used. TCRdb ran MiXCR on the multiplex PCR reads and lists one entry per CDR3 protein. The table shows approximately 640,000 distinct CDR3 sequences, with around 15% occurring only once. The sequenced sample was blood. Source of these receptors: a man aged 50 or older with Graves' hyperthyroidism.

This clonotype appeared a few times. This chain connects TRBV28 to TRBJ2-5; 13 bases line up with TRBD2. V lost 6 bases to trimming and J lost 2 bases; unmatched junction nucleotides: 6. The germline V gene encodes CDR1 MDHEN and CDR2 SYDVKM. The CDR3 totals 16 residues. The CDR3 is CASSRTSGGLQETQYF. CDR3 bases: TGTGCCAGCAGCCGGACTAGCGGGGGACTTCAAGAGACCCAGTACTTC. Drawing the rest from reference TRBV28 and TRBJ2-5, the complete variable domain is DVKVTQSSRYLVKRTGEKVFLECVQDMDHENMFWYRQDPGLGLRLIYFSYDVKMKEKGDIPEGYSVSREKKERFSLILESASTNQTSMYLCASSRTSGGLQETQYFGPGTRLLVL.

This clonotype came up many times. V gene TRBV7-8 combines with J gene TRBJ1-2; weak D call: TRBD1 (5 bases). V was trimmed by 5 bases and J by 8 bases, leaving 24 bases between them. Germline-derived CDR1 and CDR2 are SGHVS and FQNEAQ. CDR3 length: 16 residues. CDR3 protein: CASSRRDGQFTDGYTF. The DNA of the CDR3 is TGTGCCAGCAGCCGCCGGGACGGACAATTCACTGACGGCTACACCTTC.

This clonotype occurred many times. V usage is TRBV28 and J usage is TRBJ2-1, with 12 positions matching TRBD2. From germline, CDR1 is MDHEN and CDR2 SYDVKM. Trimming cost V 6 bases and J 9 bases; bases outside gene matches: 3. The CDR3 consists of 13 residues. CDR3 in amino acids: CASSGLAGLEQFF. In nucleotides, the CDR3 is TGTGCCAGCAGCGGACTAGCGGGGCTTGAGCAGTTCTTC.

This chain uses TRBV6-2 or TRBV6-3 with TRBJ2-7; 7 positions match TRBD2. The V gene end was trimmed by 6 bases and the J gene end by 6 bases; junction bases not matched to a gene: 14. Germline V gene lookup returns CDR1 MNHEY and CDR2 SVGEGT. The CDR3 has 15 residues. The CDR3 protein is CASRQTERGMGEQYF. In DNA, the CDR3 is TGTGCCAGCAGGCAGACAGAGCGGGGTATGGGCGAGCAGTACTTC.

Note on this clonotype: Germline is not matched at one junction end, which may reflect a read error. The genes are TRBV27 and TRBJ1-5; no clear D. This CDR3 is built from 13 residues. Germline CDR1 is MNHEY and CDR2 is SMNVEV (reference sequence). In DNA, the CDR3 is TGTTCCAGCAGTTTAGGAGGGATTCAGCCCCAGCATTTT. Its translation: CSSSLGGIQPQHF.

There are many counts of this clonotype. The V gene is TRBV7-2, the J gene TRBJ1-3; 7 bases map to TRBD1. CDR3 length equals 16 residues. V lost 5 bases, J lost 2 bases, and 9 bases stayed unmatched. Germline V lookup: CDR1 SGHTA, CDR2 FQGNSA. CDR3 coding DNA: TGTGCCAGCAGCCGTGACAGGGCGGTTACTGGAAACACCATATATTTT. Its protein is CASSRDRAVTGNTIYF.

V is TRBV11-2 and J is TRBJ1-2, with TRBD1 identical over 8 bases. The trim removed 1 base at V and 4 bases at J, leaving 11 bases unmatched. The germline gives CDR1 SGHAT, CDR2 FQNNGV. The CDR3 covers 17 residues. In DNA form, the CDR3 reads TGTGCCAGCAGCTTAGTGAGAGGCAGGGGGCTTCTCTATGGCTACACCTTC. This translates into CASSLVRGRGLLYGYTF.

In its sample, this clonotype was seen many times. The rearrangement joins TRBV27 to TRBJ1-1; D may be TRBD1 (5 bases). Germline CDR1 reads MNHEY; CDR2 reads SMNVEV (reference sequence). V was shortened by 2 bases and J by 0 bases, with 10 bases between the two germline ends. This CDR3 contains 15 residues. The CDR3 DNA follows: TGTGCCAGCAGTTTAGGTCGGGGCCTGAACACTGAAGCTTTCTTT. This codes for CASSLGRGLNTEAFF.

This clonotype was picked up many times. DNA of the CDR3: TGCGCCAGCAGTCGACTAGCGGGAGGTGACGGGGAGCTGTTTTTT. Amino acid sequence: CASSRLAGGDGELFF. This chain links TRBV5-1 with TRBJ2-2, with 13 bases aligning to TRBD2. J lost 7 bases, V lost 5 bases, and 5 bases had no gene match. The length of the CDR3 is 15 residues. Germline CDR1 and CDR2: SGHRS and YFSETQ.

This sequence joins TRBV28 and TRBJ2-4, with TRBD1 matching over 9 bases. Germline lookup yields CDR1 MDHEN and CDR2 SYDVKM. V was pared by 5 bases and J by 4 bases, with 0 bases of the junction left unmatched. The CDR3 is made up of 13 amino acids. The CDR3 DNA reads as TGTGCCAGCAGTGACAGGGGGAAAAACATTCAGTACTTC. Translated, it gives CASSDRGKNIQYF.

This clonotype was found a few times. V and J are TRBV7-8 and TRBJ1-1; D gene unclear. Trimming removed 5 bases from V and 3 bases from J, with 22 bases in between. The germline CDR1 and CDR2 sequences are SGHVS and FQNEAQ. The CDR3 covers 17 residues. CDR3 in amino acids: CASSPIGKKDIHTEAFF. The CDR3 region has the DNA TGTGCCAGCAGCCCAATAGGAAAAAAGGATATACACACTGAAGCTTTCTTT.

This chain links TRBV11-3 with TRBJ2-2; D uncertain. This CDR3 spans 14 amino acids. Trimming removed 0 bases from V and 4 bases from J, with 6 bases in between. Germline loops: CDR1 SGHNT, CDR2 YENEEA. The CDR3 reads CASSLDQATGELFF. The CDR3 nucleotides are TGTGCCAGCAGCTTAGATCAGGCCACCGGGGAGCTGTTTTTT.

In this sample, this clonotype turned up a few times. V gene TRBV10-2 combines with J gene TRBJ2-5; D is undetermined. V was clipped by 4 bases and J by 5 bases, with 8 bases between them. The CDR3 extends over 12 amino acids. CDR1 and CDR2 (germline): WSHSY, SAAADI. Written as DNA, the CDR3 is TGCGCCAGCAGTGGTACCGTGGAGACCCAGTACTTC. It specifies CASSGTVETQYF.

Many counts were recorded for this clonotype. The CDR3 here is CASSLGISGANVLTF. Here the CDR3 DNA reads TGTGCCAGTAGCCTAGGAATCTCTGGGGCCAACGTCCTGACTTTC. The chain carries TRBV12-3 or TRBV12-4 and TRBJ2-6, with D unclear. The length of the CDR3 is 15 residues. V was shortened by 9 bases and J by 0 bases, with 12 bases between the two germline ends.

The chain couples TRBV5-6 to TRBJ2-5; D is uncertain. CDR1 is SGHDT and CDR2 is YYEEEE in the germline V gene. This CDR3 region has 14 residues. Trimming shortened V by 3 bases and J by 0 bases, and 9 bases separated the two germline ends. For the CDR3, the DNA is TGTGCCAGCAGCTGGGGTCCTAACCAAGAGACCCAGTACTTC. It translates to CASSWGPNQETQYF.

This clonotype was recorded a few times. One end of the junction fails to match germline, which may point to a read error. The rearrangement links TRBV6-1 to TRBJ2-5; weak D call: TRBD1 (5 bases). The length of the CDR3 is 9 residues. Germline V CDR1 and CDR2: MNHNS, SASEGT. Here the CDR3 DNA reads TGTGCCAGCAGTAAGAAAGGGGACTTC. Protein: CASSKKGDF.

The chain has TRBV6-2 or TRBV6-3 and TRBJ2-6; D unresolved. The CDR3 spans 14 residues. Germline-derived CDR1 and CDR2 are MNHEY and SVGEGT. V was trimmed by 7 bases and J by 0 bases, leaving 7 bases between them. CDR3 bases: TGTGCCAGCATAAGTTACTCTGGGGCCAACGTCCTGACTTTC. This codes for CASISYSGANVLTF.

This clonotype was seen repeatedly, ten times or more. The DNA for the CDR3 is TGTGCCAGCAGTCTCGACTCAGAACCCTACAATGAGCAGTTCTTC. The encoded protein is CASSLDSEPYNEQFF. The chain joins TRBV6-1 to TRBJ2-1, with unresolved D. The V gene's germline CDR1 is MNHNS and CDR2 SASEGT. Between the trimmed V and J ends, which lost 5 bases and 2 bases, there was a span of 13 bases. The CDR3 is made up of 15 amino acids.

This clonotype was seen a few times. This chain joins TRBV6-2 or TRBV6-3 and TRBJ2-7; the match to TRBD2 covers 16 bases. The trim removed 3 bases at V and 2 bases at J, leaving 1 base unmatched. The CDR3 is 16 amino acids. CDR1 MNHEY and CDR2 SVGEGT come from the germline V gene. CDR3: CASSYGTSGRAYEQYF. As DNA, the CDR3 is TGTGCCAGCAGTTATGGGACTAGCGGGAGGGCCTACGAGCAGTACTTC.

The rearrangement uses TRBV20-1 and TRBJ2-1, with D possibly TRBD1 on 5 matching bases. From germline, CDR1 is DFQATT and CDR2 SNEGSKA (reference sequence). Trimming took 3 bases from V and 0 from J, leaving 6 bases between them. The CDR3 contains 13 residues. CDR3 in amino acids: CSARGPSYNEQFF. CDR3 bases: TGCAGTGCTAGGGGGCCCTCCTACAATGAGCAGTTCTTC.

This clonotype was found a few times. The chain couples TRBV3-1 to TRBJ2-1; TRBD1 aligns across 7 bases. CDR1 is LGHDT and CDR2 is YNNKEL in the germline V gene (reference sequence). The CDR3 sequence is 13 residues long. V was clipped by 7 bases and J by 9 bases; unmatched bases: 9. The CDR3 region is CASINRQGTEQFF. DNA of the CDR3: TGTGCCAGCATAAATAGACAGGGAACTGAGCAGTTCTTC.

The sample holds many counts of this clonotype. The chain has TRBV6-1 and TRBJ2-1; 7 bases fit TRBD2. Germline V CDR1 and CDR2: MNHNS, SASEGT. Trimming at V came to 9 bases and at J to 4 bases, leaving 9 bases not matched to a gene. CDR3 size: 14 residues. The CDR3 DNA reads as TGTGCCAGTTATCACGGGACTATTTACAATGAGCAGTTCTTC. Residues: CASYHGTIYNEQFF.

A remark on this clonotype: This could be a read error, since a much larger clone is one nucleotide away. The V and J genes are TRBV28 and TRBJ1-1; a weak D match, TRBD1 (6 bases). The CDR3 is 14 residues long. Germline CDR1 reads MDHEN; CDR2 reads SYDVKM. Trimming removed 3 bases at V and 7 bases at J, with 15 bases between. The CDR3 region has the DNA TGTGCCAGCAGTTTGGGGGCCCTCGGCATTGAAGCTTTCTTT. It yields the protein CASSLGALGIEAFF.

The gene calls are TRBV9 and TRBJ1-3, with no clear D. The length of the CDR3 is 16 residues. Germline V CDR1 and CDR2: SGDLS, YYNGEE. V was cut by 0 bases and J by 9 bases, with 19 bases left in between. This CDR3 is CASSVGAGLHRGTIYF. CDR3 coding DNA: TGTGCCAGCAGCGTAGGGGCAGGCCTGCACCGAGGCACCATATATTTT.

In its sample, this clonotype was seen many times. V gene TRBV12-3 or TRBV12-4 combines with J gene TRBJ2-3; D is ambiguous. The length of the CDR3 is 13 residues. The V and J ends lost 3 bases and 1 base respectively, with 5 bases between them. CDR3 sequence (DNA): TGTGCCAGCAGTTTCCCTGGCACAGATACGCAGTATTTT. Translation gives CASSFPGTDTQYF.

This chain links TRBV29-1 with TRBJ1-2; D is uncertain. CDR1 is SQVTM and CDR2 is ANQGSEA in the germline V gene. V was pared by 4 bases and J by 10 bases, with 19 bases between. This CDR3 contains 13 residues. DNA for the CDR3: TGCAGCGTTGTCTTCGGGGAGGGATACTACTACACCTTC. Amino acid sequence: CSVVFGEGYYYTF.

The genes are TRBV6-5 and TRBJ2-5; D could derive from TRBD1 or TRBD2 (5 bases each). Looked up from germline, CDR1 is MNHEY and CDR2 is SVGAGI. CDR3 size: 16 residues. V was shortened by 0 bases and J by 5 bases, with 16 bases between the two germline ends. Here the CDR3 reads CASSYSEARGWETQYF. The CDR3 nucleotides read TGTGCCAGCAGTTACTCGGAGGCTAGGGGATGGGAGACCCAGTACTTC.

This clonotype came up many times. The chain carries TRBV28 and TRBJ2-5; tentatively, D is TRBD2 (6 bases). This CDR3 spans 17 amino acids. Deletions cut 5 bases from V and 0 bases from J, with 19 bases between. Looked up from germline, CDR1 is MDHEN and CDR2 is SYDVKM. The CDR3 region has the DNA TGTGCCAGCAGTGCGGGAACAGGCCGCGCGTACCAAGAGACCCAGTACTTC. It encodes CASSAGTGRAYQETQYF.